A single sample is the source of the 7 T cell receptor beta chains below, sequenced in a study of T cells in tumors after PD-1 blockade. Sequencing was performed with immunoSEQ multiplex PCR; in TCRdb, only in-frame clones are kept and a portion is missing. This repertoire shows more than 45,000 clones, 65% to 80% found once; its top ten account for over 7.5%. The sample in question was PBMCs, obtained before anti-PD-1 therapy. Every receptor here comes from a human donor with advanced basal cell or squamous cell carcinoma (not recorded which).

This clone was seen a few times. The J gene is TRBJ2-2, the V gene TRBV20-1; TRBD2 aligns across 8 bases. CDR3 length equals 11 residues. Germline CDR1 is DFQATT and CDR2 is SNEGSKA (reference sequence). The CDR3 loop reads CRRLAIGELFF. Written as DNA, the CDR3 is TGCAGGAGACTAGCGATAGGGGAGCTGTTTTTT.

This chain connects TRBV7-9 to TRBJ1-3; tentatively, D is TRBD1 (5 bases). Trimming took 4 bases from V and 8 from J, leaving 6 bases between them. The germline V gene encodes CDR1 SEHNR and CDR2 FQNEAQ (reference sequence). The CDR3 contains 11 residues. CDR3 nucleotides: TGTGCCAGCAGCTGGGGGGACACCATATATTTT. Amino acids: CASSWGDTIYF.

The chain joins TRBV2 to TRBJ1-4; 10 bases map to TRBD1. Germline loops: CDR1 SNHLY, CDR2 FYNNEI. The CDR3 runs 15 residues. After removal of 3 bases from V and 8 bases from J, the junction contained 6 bases not matched to a gene. CDR3 in amino acids: CASSDDRGRKEKLFF. For the CDR3, the DNA is TGTGCCAGCAGTGACGACAGGGGGCGTAAGGAAAAACTGTTTTTT.

V usage is TRBV7-8 and J usage is TRBJ1-1; the D gene is possibly TRBD1 (5 bases). Trimming shortened V by 4 bases and J by 0 bases, and 9 bases separated the two germline ends. This CDR3 region has 14 residues. Per the germline V gene, CDR1 is SGHVS and CDR2 is FQNEAQ. CDR3 nucleotide sequence: TGTGCCAGCAGCTCGGACATCGTGAACACTGAAGCTTTCTTT. Its protein product is CASSSDIVNTEAFF.

The chain joins TRBV5-5 to TRBJ1-4; a possible D gene is TRBD1 (6 bases). From germline, CDR1 is SGHKS and CDR2 YYEKEE (reference sequence). V lost 1 base and J lost 6, with 16 bases in between. This CDR3 spans 16 amino acids. The CDR3 DNA follows: TGTGCCAGCAGCTTGTTCGGGCGGGGGGCAGATGAAAAACTGTTTTTT. Its translation is CASSLFGRGADEKLFF.

This rearrangement joins TRBV12-3 or TRBV12-4 to TRBJ1-1; weak D call: TRBD1 (6 bases). Trimming removed 2 bases from V and 8 bases from J, with 12 bases in between. The CDR3 runs 13 residues. This CDR3 is CASSLRGNREAFF. CDR3 bases: TGTGCCAGCAGTTTAAGGGGGAACAGAGAAGCTTTCTTT.

The J gene is TRBJ2-2, the V gene TRBV7-6; TRBD1 matches 8 bases. Germline loops: CDR1 SGHVS, CDR2 FNYEAQ. The V gene end was trimmed by 0 bases and the J gene end by 6 bases; junction bases not matched to a gene: 6. The CDR3 length is 16 residues. The DNA for the CDR3 is TGTGCCAGCAGCTTAGCGTGGGACAGGAGGTCCGGGGAGCTGTTTTTT. Its protein product is CASSLAWDRRSGELFF.